The 22 T cell receptor beta chains below all came from one sample that was sequenced in a study of blood T cell repertoires in COVID-19. TCRdb's table, derived via immunoSEQ multiplex PCR, lists solely in-frame clones and lacks some. The sample has roughly 86,000 clones; over 75% are singletons. The sequenced material came from peripheral blood. The receptors stem from a woman aged 80 or over with COVID-19, enrolled during active disease.

This rearrangement joins TRBV19 to TRBJ2-7; possible D gene TRBD2, 6 bases. The CDR3 is 14 residues long. The V gene lost 4 bases and the J gene lost 6 bases, with 16 bases spanning the gap. From germline, CDR1 is LNHDA and CDR2 SQIVND (reference sequence). The CDR3 region is CASSKPGLYTEQYF. In nucleotides, the CDR3 is TGTGCCAGTAGTAAGCCGGGACTCTATACCGAGCAGTACTTC.

The genes are TRBV24-1 and TRBJ2-2; D is perhaps TRBD1 (6 bases). Per the germline V gene, CDR1 is KGHDR and CDR2 is SFDVKD. Trimming pared 3 bases from V and 5 bases from J, leaving 12 bases between. CDR3 length equals 15 residues. The CDR3 spells CATSDGRDITGELFF. CDR3 bases: TGTGCCACCAGTGATGGCCGGGACATAACCGGGGAGCTGTTTTTT.

The V call is TRBV6-2 or TRBV6-3, the J call TRBJ2-7; 7 bases fit TRBD1. Germline V gives CDR1 MNHEY, CDR2 SVGEGT. This CDR3 spans 15 amino acids. Trimming took 3 bases from V and 0 from J; bases not matched to a gene: 5. CDR3 sequence reads: CASSYTGQSSYEQYF. The CDR3 coding sequence is TGTGCCAGCAGTTATACGGGACAGAGCTCCTACGAGCAGTACTTC.

In this sample, this clone turned up a few times. The chain is built from TRBV15 and TRBJ1-5, with D possibly TRBD1 on 5 matching bases. The CDR3 runs 15 residues. V gave up 1 base and J gave up 2 bases, with 9 bases separating them. The germline gives CDR1 LNHNV, CDR2 YYDKDF (reference sequence). The CDR3 coding sequence is TGTGCCACCAGCAGAGGGGGCTGGGGCAATCAGCCCCAGCATTTT. This sequence encodes CATSRGGWGNQPQHF.

DNA for the CDR3: TGTGCCAGTAGTATCCCCGGGAAGCCCCAGCATTTT. Encoded protein: CASSIPGKPQHF. The chain employs TRBV19 and TRBJ1-5; no firm D call. Germline CDR1 LNHDA, CDR2 SQIVND (reference sequence). Trimming shortened V by 3 bases and J by 8 bases, and 8 bases separated the two germline ends. The CDR3 totals 12 residues.

This chain uses TRBV7-2 with TRBJ2-7; TRBD2 agrees at 8 bases. The CDR3 is 14 amino acids. Losses at the gene ends were 4 bases for V and 7 bases for J; bases not matched to a gene: 9. CDR1 and CDR2 from the germline V gene are SGHTA and FQGNSA. DNA of the CDR3: TGTGCCAGCAGCTCCCGGGGGGGCTTGGGTGAGCAGTACTTC. As protein: CASSSRGGLGEQYF.

The CDR3 coding sequence is TGTGCCAGCAGCTCTGGGGACAGGGAGGATGGCTACACCTTC. Translation gives CASSSGDREDGYTF. The genes are TRBV7-6 and TRBJ1-2, with 9 bases that match TRBD1. Trimming cost V 4 bases and J 6 bases; bases outside gene matches: 6. The CDR3 extends over 14 amino acids. From germline, CDR1 is SGHVS and CDR2 FNYEAQ.

The CDR3 region is CASSSNTDNTIYF. CDR3 in DNA: TGTGCCAGCAGCTCCAACACCGATAACACCATATATTTT. The chain combines TRBV5-4 with TRBJ1-3; no definite D call. Germline CDR1 is SGHNT and CDR2 is YYREEE (reference sequence). This CDR3 is built from 13 residues. Trimming cost V 3 bases and J 7 bases, with 11 bases left between them. The full variable domain, its missing parts supplied by reference TRBV5-4 and TRBJ1-3, is ETGVTQSPTHLIKTRGQQVTLRCSSQSGHNTVSWYQQALGQGPQFIFQYYREEENGRGNFPPRFSGLQFPNYSSELNVNALELDDSALYLCASSSNTDNTIYFGEGSWLTVV.

This clone was recorded once. The chain carries TRBV6-5 and TRBJ2-5; D may be TRBD1 (6 bases). This CDR3 has 14 amino acids. The V gene's germline CDR1 is MNHEY and CDR2 SVGAGI. Trimming cost V 5 bases and J 0 bases, with 10 bases left between them. This CDR3 is CASSPGQYQETQYF. The CDR3 nucleotides read TGTGCCAGCAGTCCTGGACAGTACCAAGAGACCCAGTACTTC.

J is TRBJ2-7 and V is TRBV11-2; 7 bases map to TRBD2. Germline CDR1 SGHAT, CDR2 FQNNGV. The trim removed 1 base at V and 0 bases at J, leaving 3 bases unmatched. This CDR3 has 15 amino acids. CDR3 residues: CASSLGLADSYEQYF. The CDR3, as DNA: TGTGCCAGCAGCTTAGGCCTAGCGGACTCCTACGAGCAGTACTTC. The full variable domain, its missing parts supplied by reference TRBV11-2 and TRBJ2-7, is EAGVAQSPRYKIIEKRQSVAFWCNPISGHATLYWYQQILGQGPKLLIQFQNNGVVDDSQLPKDRFSAERLKGVDSTLKIQPAKLEDSAVYLCASSLGLADSYEQYFGPGTRLTVT.

The V call is TRBV5-1, the J call TRBJ2-7, with 11 bases fitting TRBD2. The CDR3 spans 18 residues. The V gene end was trimmed by 2 bases and the J gene end by 7 bases; junction bases not matched to a gene: 17. The germline CDR1 and CDR2 sequences are SGHRS and YFSETQ. Written as DNA, the CDR3 is TGCGCCAGCAGCTTCTCGAAATTAACTAGCGGGAGAGCGGGGGAGCAGTACTTC. It translates to CASSFSKLTSGRAGEQYF.

This chain connects TRBV2 to TRBJ2-4; 7 bases line up with TRBD2. This CDR3 comprises 15 residues. Germline V gene data show CDR1 as SNHLY and CDR2 as FYNNEI. V lost 6 bases to trimming and J lost 0 bases; unmatched junction nucleotides: 5. This chain's CDR3 is CASRRGGLAKNIQYF. The CDR3 region has the DNA TGTGCCAGCAGGAGGGGAGGGCTAGCCAAAAACATTCAGTACTTC.

J is TRBJ1-5 and V is TRBV5-4; TRBD1 is a possible D gene (6 bases). CDR1 is SGHNT, CDR2 YYREEE, per germline (reference sequence). The length of the CDR3 is 15 residues. The V end was cut by 2 bases, the J end by 0 bases, with 9 bases between. CDR3 region: CASSLQGYSNQPQHF. CDR3 nucleotides: TGTGCCAGCAGCTTACAGGGATATAGCAATCAGCCCCAGCATTTT.

The rearrangement joins TRBV5-6 to TRBJ1-1; D not certain. The CDR3 is 14 residues long. Trimming took 4 bases from V and 1 from J, leaving 11 bases between them. CDR1 is SGHDT and CDR2 is YYEEEE in the germline V gene. CDR3 region: CASSQMLSNTEAFF. The CDR3 bases are TGTGCCAGCAGCCAGATGCTCTCGAACACTGAAGCTTTCTTT.

V gene TRBV15 combines with J gene TRBJ1-6; possibly TRBD1 for D (5 bases). Trimming removed 0 bases from V and 6 bases from J, with 24 bases in between. The CDR3 runs 20 residues. Germline V gene lookup returns CDR1 LNHNV and CDR2 YYDKDF (reference sequence). This CDR3 reads CATSRDHVLGRILPNSPLHF. CDR3 nucleotide sequence: TGTGCCACCAGCAGAGATCATGTTCTGGGGCGTATATTGCCTAATTCACCCCTCCACTTT.

This chain uses TRBV7-2 with TRBJ1-2; no reliable D call. The V gene's germline CDR1 is SGHTA and CDR2 FQGNSA. V was clipped by 6 bases and J by 1 base, with 12 bases between them. The CDR3 length is 14 residues. CDR3 coding DNA: TGTGCCAGCAGTCCTGGCCGGGATAACTATGGCTACACCTTC. Encoded protein: CASSPGRDNYGYTF.

This clone was recorded only once. CDR3 sequence: CASSQDLAGRGQFF. Written as DNA, the CDR3 is TGCGCCAGCAGCCAAGATCTAGCGGGGCGGGGGCAGTTCTTC. This chain uses TRBV4-1 with TRBJ2-1, with TRBD2 matching 9 bases. The V and J ends lost 0 bases and 12 bases, in that order; junction bases with no gene match: 6. This CDR3 has 14 amino acids. The germline V gene encodes CDR1 MGHRA and CDR2 YSYEKL.

The chain links TRBV30 to TRBJ1-3; D not resolved. The CDR3 totals 13 residues. V lost 1 base and J lost 0, with 4 bases in between. The germline V gene encodes CDR1 GTSNPN and CDR2 SVGIG (reference sequence). The CDR3 sequence: CAWSASSGNTIYF. DNA for the CDR3: TGTGCCTGGAGTGCCAGCTCTGGAAACACCATATATTTT.

This sequence joins TRBV7-9 and TRBJ2-5, with a tentative D call TRBD1 (5 bases). This CDR3 is 15 amino acids long. Germline CDR1 SEHNR, CDR2 FQNEAQ (reference sequence). V was trimmed by 6 bases and J by 5 bases, leaving 19 bases between them. This CDR3 is CASSETAPPKETQYF. DNA of the CDR3: TGTGCCAGCAGTGAGACAGCCCCGCCTAAGGAGACCCAGTACTTC. The full variable domain, with the rest looked up from reference TRBV7-9 and TRBJ2-5, is DTGVSQNPRHKITKRGQNVTFRCDPISEHNRLYWYRQTLGQGPEFLTYFQNEAQLEKSRLLSDRFSAERPKGSFSTLEIQRTEQGDSAMYLCASSETAPPKETQYFGPGTRLLVL.

The V gene is TRBV5-4, the J gene TRBJ1-4; unclear D gene. CDR3 size: 15 residues. Trimming shortened V by 2 bases and J by 0 bases, and 8 bases separated the two germline ends. CDR1 and CDR2 from the germline V gene are SGHNT and YYREEE (reference sequence). As DNA, the CDR3 is TGTGCCAGCAGCTTAGGAACAGCAACTAATGAAAAACTGTTTTTT. Translating it yields CASSLGTATNEKLFF. The whole variable domain, remainder taken from reference TRBV5-4 and TRBJ1-4, is ETGVTQSPTHLIKTRGQQVTLRCSSQSGHNTVSWYQQALGQGPQFIFQYYREEENGRGNFPPRFSGLQFPNYSSELNVNALELDDSALYLCASSLGTATNEKLFFGSGTQLSVL.

This chain links TRBV19 with TRBJ1-1, with D perhaps matching TRBD1 (6 bases). V gave up 2 bases and J gave up 11 bases, with 12 bases separating them. This CDR3 region has 12 residues. Germline CDR1 LNHDA, CDR2 SQIVND (reference sequence). The CDR3 reads CASSILGARAFF. The CDR3 DNA reads as TGTGCCAGTAGTATATTGGGGGCGAGGGCTTTCTTT.

The chain's CDR3 is CASSFSRGGETQYF. CDR3 DNA: TGCGCCAGCAGCTTTTCCCGGGGGGGGGAGACCCAGTACTTC. The chain combines TRBV4-1 with TRBJ2-5; 8 bases are a match to TRBD2. CDR3 length: 14 residues. Germline CDR1 reads MGHRA; CDR2 reads YSYEKL. The J segment lost 5 bases and the V segment lost 5 bases, leaving 7 bases of the junction unmatched.